The 5 T cell receptor beta chains in this list originate from one sample, sequenced in a study of CD8 T cells in Susac syndrome. RNA was extracted with the RNeasy kit, and a quantity of about 0.5 to 1 ug was reverse transcribed using random hexamers. MiXCR, run by TCRdb on the immunoSEQ multiplex PCR reads, gives a single entry per CDR3 protein. Of just over 150,000 distinct CDR3 sequences listed, around 95% were seen once; the top ten hold roughly 0.15%. Input material: CD8+ T cells from PBMCs. These receptors came from a human donor with multiple sclerosis.

The chain joins TRBV11-1 to TRBJ2-6; 10 bases are a match to TRBD1. This CDR3 spans 20 amino acids. V trimming: 3 bases; J trimming: 0 bases; junction bases outside the gene matches: 11. Germline CDR1 is SGHAT and CDR2 is FQDESV (reference sequence). The CDR3: CASSFLTGTGDYSGANVLTF. In nucleotides, the CDR3 is TGTGCCAGCAGCTTCCTCACCGGGACAGGGGACTACTCTGGGGCCAACGTCCTGACTTTC.

The V and J genes are TRBV29-1 and TRBJ1-1; D uncertain. With 8 bases removed from V and 11 bases from J, the gap between germline ends came to 15 bases. The CDR3 contains 10 residues. Germline CDR1 reads SQVTM; CDR2 reads ANQGSEA. The CDR3 nucleotides read TGCAGCTTCATTGGTCTGGAGGCTTTCTTT. Encoded protein: CSFIGLEAFF.

CDR3 nucleotides: TGTGCCAGCAGCCCTCGGACCGACACCTACGAGCAGTACTTC. It encodes CASSPRTDTYEQYF. The chain carries TRBV13 and TRBJ2-7; no reliable D call. Germline CDR1 PRHDT, CDR2 FYEKMQ (reference sequence). This CDR3 region has 14 residues. V was shortened by 5 bases and J by 2 bases, with 13 bases between the two germline ends.

The chain couples TRBV4-1 to TRBJ2-1; no reliable D call. Germline loops: CDR1 MGHRA, CDR2 YSYEKL. CDR3 length equals 14 residues. Trimming removed 2 bases at V and 7 bases at J, with 12 bases between. Here the CDR3 reads CASSQIVAWNEQFF. Here the CDR3 DNA reads TGCGCCAGCAGCCAAATAGTCGCGTGGAATGAGCAGTTCTTC.

The J gene is TRBJ2-2, the V gene TRBV5-6; 7 bases fit TRBD2. This CDR3 is 16 amino acids long. CDR1 SGHDT and CDR2 YYEEEE come from the germline V gene. J was trimmed by 3 bases and V by 4 bases; bases with no gene match: 9. Here the CDR3 DNA reads TGTGCCAGCAGCATTGGGTTGGCGGGGGACACCGGGGAGCTGTTTTTT. This gives the protein CASSIGLAGDTGELFF.